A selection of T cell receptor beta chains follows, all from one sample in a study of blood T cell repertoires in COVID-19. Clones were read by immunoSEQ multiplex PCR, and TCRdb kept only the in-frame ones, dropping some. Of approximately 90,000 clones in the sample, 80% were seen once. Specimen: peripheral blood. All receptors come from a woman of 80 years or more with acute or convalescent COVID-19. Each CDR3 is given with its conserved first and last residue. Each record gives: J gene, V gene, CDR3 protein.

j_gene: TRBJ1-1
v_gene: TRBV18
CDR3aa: CASSPYDRETEAFF

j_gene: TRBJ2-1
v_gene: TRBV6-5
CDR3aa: CASSRLRGSNDEQFF

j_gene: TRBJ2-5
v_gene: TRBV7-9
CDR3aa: CASSAGAGETQYF

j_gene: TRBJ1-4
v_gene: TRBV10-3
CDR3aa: CAISEGQPTNEKLFF

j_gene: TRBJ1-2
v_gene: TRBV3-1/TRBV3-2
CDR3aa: CASSPPGTGGKGGYTF

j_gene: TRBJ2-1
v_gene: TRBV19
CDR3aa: CASSEQVRNNEQFF

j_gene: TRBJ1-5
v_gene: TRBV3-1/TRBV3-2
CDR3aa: CASSQGRGGGQPQHF

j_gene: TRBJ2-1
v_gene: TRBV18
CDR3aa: CASSQKTGLYNEQFF

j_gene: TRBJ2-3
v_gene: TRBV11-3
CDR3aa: CASSFGTSGRDTQYF

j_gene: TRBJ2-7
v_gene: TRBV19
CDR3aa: CASSGQRDHEQYF

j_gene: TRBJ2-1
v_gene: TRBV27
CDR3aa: CASSFLAGGWNEQFF